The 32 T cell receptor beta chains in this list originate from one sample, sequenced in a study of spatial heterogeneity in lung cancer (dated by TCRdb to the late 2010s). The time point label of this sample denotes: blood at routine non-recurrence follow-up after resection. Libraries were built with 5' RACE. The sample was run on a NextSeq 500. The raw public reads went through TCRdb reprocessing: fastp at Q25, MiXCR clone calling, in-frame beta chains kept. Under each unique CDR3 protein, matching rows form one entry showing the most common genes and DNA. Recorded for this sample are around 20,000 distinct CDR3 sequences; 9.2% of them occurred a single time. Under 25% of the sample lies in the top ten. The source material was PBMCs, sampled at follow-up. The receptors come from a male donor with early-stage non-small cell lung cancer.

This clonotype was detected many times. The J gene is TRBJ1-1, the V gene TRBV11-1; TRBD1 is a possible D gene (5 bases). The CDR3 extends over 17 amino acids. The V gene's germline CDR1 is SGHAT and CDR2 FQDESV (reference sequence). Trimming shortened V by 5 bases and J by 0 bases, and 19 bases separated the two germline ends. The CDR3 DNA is TGTGCCAGCAGCCGACGGGGCGGTCTTAGGATGAACACTGAAGCTTTCTTT. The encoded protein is CASSRRGGLRMNTEAFF.

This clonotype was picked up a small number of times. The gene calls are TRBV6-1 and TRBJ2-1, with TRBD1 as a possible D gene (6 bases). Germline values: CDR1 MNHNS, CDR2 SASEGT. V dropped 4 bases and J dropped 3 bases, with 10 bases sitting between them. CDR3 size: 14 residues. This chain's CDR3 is CASSAVGHYNEQFF. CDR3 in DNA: TGTGCCAGCAGTGCTGTGGGACACTACAATGAGCAGTTCTTC.

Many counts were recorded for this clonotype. Written as DNA, the CDR3 is TGCAGTGCCCAACCACATTTAAATCAGCCCCAGCATTTT. Amino acids: CSAQPHLNQPQHF. The chain couples TRBV20-1 to TRBJ1-5; D not certain. In germline, CDR1 is DFQATT, CDR2 SNEGSKA (reference sequence). V was shortened by 6 bases and J by 4 bases, with 13 bases between the two germline ends. The CDR3 consists of 13 residues.

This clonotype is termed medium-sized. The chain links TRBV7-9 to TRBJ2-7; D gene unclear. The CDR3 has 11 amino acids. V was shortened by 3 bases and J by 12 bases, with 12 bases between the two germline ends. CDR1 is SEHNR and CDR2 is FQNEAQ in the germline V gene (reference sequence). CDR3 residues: CASSFGGPWYF. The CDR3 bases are TGTGCCAGCAGCTTTGGCGGACCGTGGTACTTC. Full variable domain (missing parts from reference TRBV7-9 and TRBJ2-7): DTGVSQNPRHKITKRGQNVTFRCDPISEHNRLYWYRQTLGQGPEFLTYFQNEAQLEKSRLLSDRFSAERPKGSFSTLEIQRTEQGDSAMYLCASSFGGPWYFGPGTRLTVT.

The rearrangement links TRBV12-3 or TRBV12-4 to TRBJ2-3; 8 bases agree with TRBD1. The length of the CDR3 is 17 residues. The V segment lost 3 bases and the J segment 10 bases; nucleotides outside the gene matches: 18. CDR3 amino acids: CASSFLPLFPGGASQYF. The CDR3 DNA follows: TGTGCCAGCAGTTTTCTTCCTCTTTTTCCAGGGGGCGCCTCGCAGTATTTT.

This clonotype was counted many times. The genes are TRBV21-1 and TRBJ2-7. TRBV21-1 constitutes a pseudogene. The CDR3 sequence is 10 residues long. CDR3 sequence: CASSEYEQYF. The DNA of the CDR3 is TGTGCCAGCAGCGAGTACGAGCAGTACTTC.

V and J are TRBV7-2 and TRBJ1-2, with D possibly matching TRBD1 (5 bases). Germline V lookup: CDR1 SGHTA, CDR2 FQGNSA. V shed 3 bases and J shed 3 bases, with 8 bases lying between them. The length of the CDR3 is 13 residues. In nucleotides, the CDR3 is TGTGCCAGCAGCTTCGACAGTCACTATGGCTACACCTTC. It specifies CASSFDSHYGYTF.

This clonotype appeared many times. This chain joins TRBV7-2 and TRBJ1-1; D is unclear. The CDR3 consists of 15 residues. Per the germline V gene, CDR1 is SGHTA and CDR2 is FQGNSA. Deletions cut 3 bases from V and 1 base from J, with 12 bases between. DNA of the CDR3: TGTGCCAGCAGCTTCAGCTCCCAGACGAACACTGAAGCTTTCTTT. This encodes CASSFSSQTNTEAFF.

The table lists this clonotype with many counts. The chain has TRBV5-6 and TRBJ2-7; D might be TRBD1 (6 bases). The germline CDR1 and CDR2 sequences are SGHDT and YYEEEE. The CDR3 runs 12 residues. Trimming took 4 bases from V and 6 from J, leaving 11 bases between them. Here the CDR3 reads CASSQAGVEQYF. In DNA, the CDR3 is TGTGCCAGCAGCCAGGCAGGGGTCGAGCAGTACTTC.

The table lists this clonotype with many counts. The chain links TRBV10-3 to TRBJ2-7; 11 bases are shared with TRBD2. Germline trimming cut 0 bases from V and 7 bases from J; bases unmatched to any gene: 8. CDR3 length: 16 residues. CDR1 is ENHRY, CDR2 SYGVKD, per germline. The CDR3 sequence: CAISESRLAGGLEQYF. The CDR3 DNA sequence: TGTGCCATCAGTGAGTCGAGGCTAGCGGGAGGATTGGAGCAGTACTTC.

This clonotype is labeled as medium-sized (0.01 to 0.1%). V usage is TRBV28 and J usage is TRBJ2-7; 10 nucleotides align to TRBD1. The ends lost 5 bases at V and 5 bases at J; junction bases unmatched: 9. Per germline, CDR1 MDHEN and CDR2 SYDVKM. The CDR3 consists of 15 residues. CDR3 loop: CASSLSRDRGHEQYF. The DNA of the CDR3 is TGTGCCAGCAGTCTTAGCCGGGACAGGGGCCACGAGCAGTACTTC. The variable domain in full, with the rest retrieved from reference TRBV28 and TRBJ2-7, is DVKVTQSSRYLVKRTGEKVFLECVQDMDHENMFWYRQDPGLGLRLIYFSYDVKMKEKGDIPEGYSVSREKKERFSLILESASTNQTSMYLCASSLSRDRGHEQYFGPGTRLTVT.

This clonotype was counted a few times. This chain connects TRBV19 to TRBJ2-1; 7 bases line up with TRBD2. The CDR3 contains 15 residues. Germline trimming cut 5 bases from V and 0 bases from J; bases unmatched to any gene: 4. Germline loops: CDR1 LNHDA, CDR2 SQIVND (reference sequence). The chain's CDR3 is CASSLAESSYNEQFF. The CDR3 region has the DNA TGTGCCAGTAGTCTAGCGGAGAGCTCCTACAATGAGCAGTTCTTC. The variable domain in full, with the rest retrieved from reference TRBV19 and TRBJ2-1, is DGGITQSPKYLFRKEGQNVTLSCEQNLNHDAMYWYRQDPGQGLRLIYYSQIVNDFQKGDIAEGYSVSREKKESFPLTVTSAQKNPTAFYLCASSLAESSYNEQFFGPGTRLTVL.

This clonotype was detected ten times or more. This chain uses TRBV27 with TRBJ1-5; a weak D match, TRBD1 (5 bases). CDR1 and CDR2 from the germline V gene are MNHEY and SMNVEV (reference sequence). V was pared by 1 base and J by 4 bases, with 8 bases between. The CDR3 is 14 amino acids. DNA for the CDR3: TGTGCCAGCAGTTTATTGGGGGGAAATCAGCCCCAGCATTTT. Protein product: CASSLLGGNQPQHF.

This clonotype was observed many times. CDR3 nucleotide sequence: TGTGCCAGCAGTCCGGGTTGGAACACTGAAGCTTTCTTT. Its protein product is CASSPGWNTEAFF. The chain carries TRBV11-2 and TRBJ1-1, with unresolved D. The CDR3 spans 13 residues. V shed 6 bases and J shed 1 base, with 9 bases lying between them. Germline V gene data show CDR1 as SGHAT and CDR2 as FQNNGV. The full variable domain, in which reference TRBV11-2 and TRBJ1-1 provide the parts outside the CDR3, is EAGVAQSPRYKIIEKRQSVAFWCNPISGHATLYWYQQILGQGPKLLIQFQNNGVVDDSQLPKDRFSAERLKGVDSTLKIQPAKLEDSAVYLCASSPGWNTEAFFGQGTRLTVV.

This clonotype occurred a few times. CDR3 sequence (DNA): TGTGCCAGCACCACGACCCACAATGAGCAGTTCTTC. Protein sequence: CASTTTHNEQFF. The chain employs TRBV6-7 and TRBJ2-1, with D hard to call. TRBV6-7 is an open reading frame, and its role is uncertain. The CDR3 totals 12 residues. V was pared by 7 bases and J by 5 bases, with 9 bases between.

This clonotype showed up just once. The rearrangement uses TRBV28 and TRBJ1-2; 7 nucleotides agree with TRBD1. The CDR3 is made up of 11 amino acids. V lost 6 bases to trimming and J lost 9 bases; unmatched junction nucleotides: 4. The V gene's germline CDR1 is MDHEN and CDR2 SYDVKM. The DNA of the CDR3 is TGTGCCAGCAGGCTACAGGGGAGCTACACCTTC. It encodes CASRLQGSYTF.

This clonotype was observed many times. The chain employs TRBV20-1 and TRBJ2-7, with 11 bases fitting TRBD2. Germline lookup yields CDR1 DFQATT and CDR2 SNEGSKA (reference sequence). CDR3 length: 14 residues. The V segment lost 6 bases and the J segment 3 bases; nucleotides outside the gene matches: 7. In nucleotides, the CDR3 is TGCAGTGCCCCGCTAGCGGGGGGCCTCTACGAGCAGTACTTC. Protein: CSAPLAGGLYEQYF.

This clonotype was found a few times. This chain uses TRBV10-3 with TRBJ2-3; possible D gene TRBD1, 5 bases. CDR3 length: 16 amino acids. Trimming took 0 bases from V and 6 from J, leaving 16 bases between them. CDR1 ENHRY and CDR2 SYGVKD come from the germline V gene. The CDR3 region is CAISESIRAGADTQYF. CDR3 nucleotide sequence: TGTGCCATCAGTGAGTCGATCAGGGCAGGAGCGGATACGCAGTATTTT.

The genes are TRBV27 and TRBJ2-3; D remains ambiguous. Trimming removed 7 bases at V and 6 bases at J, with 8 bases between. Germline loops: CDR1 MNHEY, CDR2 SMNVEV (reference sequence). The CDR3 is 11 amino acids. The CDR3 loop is CASNGFDTQYF. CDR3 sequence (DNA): TGTGCCAGCAATGGGTTCGATACGCAGTATTTT.

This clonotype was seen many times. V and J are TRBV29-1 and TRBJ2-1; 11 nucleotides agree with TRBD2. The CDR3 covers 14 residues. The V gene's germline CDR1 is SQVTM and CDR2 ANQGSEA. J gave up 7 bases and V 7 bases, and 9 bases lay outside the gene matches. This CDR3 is CSGAGLAVWNEQFF. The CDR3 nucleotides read TGCAGCGGGGCGGGACTAGCGGTATGGAATGAGCAGTTCTTC.

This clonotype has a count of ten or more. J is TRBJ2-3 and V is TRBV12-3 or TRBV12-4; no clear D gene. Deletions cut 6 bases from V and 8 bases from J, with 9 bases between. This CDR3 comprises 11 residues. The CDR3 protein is CASRDRVTQYF. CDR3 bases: TGTGCCAGCAGAGATCGGGTTACGCAGTATTTT.

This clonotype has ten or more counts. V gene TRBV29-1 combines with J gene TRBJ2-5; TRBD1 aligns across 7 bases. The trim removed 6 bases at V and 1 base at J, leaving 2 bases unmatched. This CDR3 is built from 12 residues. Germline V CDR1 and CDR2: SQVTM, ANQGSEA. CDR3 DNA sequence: TGCAGCGTGGACAGGAGCCAAGAGACCCAGTACTTC. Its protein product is CSVDRSQETQYF.

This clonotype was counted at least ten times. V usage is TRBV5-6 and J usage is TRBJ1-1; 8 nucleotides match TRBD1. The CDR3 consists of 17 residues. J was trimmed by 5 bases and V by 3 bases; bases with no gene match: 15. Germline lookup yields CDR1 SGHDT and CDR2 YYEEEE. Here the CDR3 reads CASSSGWPHRGETEAFF. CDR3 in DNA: TGTGCCAGCAGCTCCGGATGGCCCCACAGGGGGGAGACTGAAGCTTTCTTT.

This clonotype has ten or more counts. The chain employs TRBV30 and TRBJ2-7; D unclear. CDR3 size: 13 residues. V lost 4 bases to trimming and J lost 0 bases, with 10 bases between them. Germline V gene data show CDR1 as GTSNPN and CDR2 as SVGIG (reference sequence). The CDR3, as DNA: TGTGCCTGGACCCCTCCCAGCTCCTACGAGCAGTACTTC. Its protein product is CAWTPPSSYEQYF. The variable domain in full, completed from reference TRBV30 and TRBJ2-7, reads SQTIHQWPATLVQPVGSPLSLECTVEGTSNPNLYWYRQAAGRGLQLLFYSVGIGQISSEVPQNLSASRPQDRQFILSSKKLLLSDSGFYLCAWTPPSSYEQYFGPGTRLTVT.

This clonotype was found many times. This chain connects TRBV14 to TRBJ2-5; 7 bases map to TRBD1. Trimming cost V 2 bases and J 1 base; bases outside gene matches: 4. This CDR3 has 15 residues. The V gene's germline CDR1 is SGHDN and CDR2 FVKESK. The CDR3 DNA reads TGTGCCAGCAGCCAAAACCGGGACAGCCAAGAGACCCAGTACTTC. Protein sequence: CASSQNRDSQETQYF.

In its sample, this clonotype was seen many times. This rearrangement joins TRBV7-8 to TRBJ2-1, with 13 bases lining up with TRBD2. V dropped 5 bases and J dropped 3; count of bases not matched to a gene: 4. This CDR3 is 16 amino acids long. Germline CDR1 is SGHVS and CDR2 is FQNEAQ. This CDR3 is CASSVTSGGNYNEQFF. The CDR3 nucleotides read TGTGCCAGCAGCGTGACTAGCGGGGGGAACTACAATGAGCAGTTCTTC.

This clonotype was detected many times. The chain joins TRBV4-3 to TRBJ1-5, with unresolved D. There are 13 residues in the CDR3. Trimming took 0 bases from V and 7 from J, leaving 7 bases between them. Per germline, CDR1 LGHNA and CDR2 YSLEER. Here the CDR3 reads CASSQDGRQPQHF. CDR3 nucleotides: TGCGCCAGCAGCCAAGATGGGCGGCAGCCCCAGCATTTT.

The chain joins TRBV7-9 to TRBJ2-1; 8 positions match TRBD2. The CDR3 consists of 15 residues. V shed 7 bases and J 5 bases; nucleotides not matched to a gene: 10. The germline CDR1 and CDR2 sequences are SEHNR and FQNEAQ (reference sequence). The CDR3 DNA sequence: TGTGCCAGCACCGAAGCTAGCGGGTACAACAATGAGCAGTTCTTC. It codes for CASTEASGYNNEQFF.

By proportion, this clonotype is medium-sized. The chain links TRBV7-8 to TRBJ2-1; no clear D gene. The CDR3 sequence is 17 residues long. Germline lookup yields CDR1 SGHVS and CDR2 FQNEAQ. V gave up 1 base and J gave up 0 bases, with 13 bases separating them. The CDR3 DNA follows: TGTGCCAGCAGCTTAGGGCTTAGCCCCAGCTCCTACAATGAGCAGTTCTTC. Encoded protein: CASSLGLSPSSYNEQFF. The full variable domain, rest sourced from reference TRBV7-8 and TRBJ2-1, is GAGVSQSPRYKVAKRGQDVALRCDPISGHVSLFWYQQALGQGPEFLTYFQNEAQLDKSGLPSDRFFAERPEGSVSTLKIQRTQQEDSAVYLCASSLGLSPSSYNEQFFGPGTRLTVL.

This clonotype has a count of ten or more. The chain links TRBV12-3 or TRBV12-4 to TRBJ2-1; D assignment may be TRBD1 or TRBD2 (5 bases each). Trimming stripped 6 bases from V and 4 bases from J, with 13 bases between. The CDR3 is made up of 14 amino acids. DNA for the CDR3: TGTGCCAGCAGAACCGACAGCGGTTACAATGAGCAGTTCTTC. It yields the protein CASRTDSGYNEQFF.

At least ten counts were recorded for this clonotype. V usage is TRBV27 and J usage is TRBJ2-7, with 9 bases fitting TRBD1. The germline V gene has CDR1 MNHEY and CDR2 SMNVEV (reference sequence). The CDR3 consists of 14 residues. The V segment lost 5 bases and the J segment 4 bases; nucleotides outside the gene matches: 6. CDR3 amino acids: CASSLRDREYEQYF. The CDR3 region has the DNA TGTGCCAGCAGTCTCCGGGACAGGGAGTACGAGCAGTACTTC.

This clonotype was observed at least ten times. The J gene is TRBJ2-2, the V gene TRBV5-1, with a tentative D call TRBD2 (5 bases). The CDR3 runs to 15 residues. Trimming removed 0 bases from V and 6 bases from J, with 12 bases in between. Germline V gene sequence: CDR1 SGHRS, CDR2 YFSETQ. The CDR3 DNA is TGCGCCAGCAGCTTGGGAGGGAGTTTCGCCGGGGAGCTGTTTTTT. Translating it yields CASSLGGSFAGELFF.